This is a list of T cell receptor beta chains from one sample in a study of blood T cell repertoires in COVID-19. Profiled with immunoSEQ multiplex PCR; TCRdb holds only in-frame clones, not every one. The sample lists under 80,000 clones, around 80% seen once, with roughly 9.7% in the top ten. Sequenced: peripheral blood. These receptors originate from a human donor in a cohort sampled during active COVID-19. CDR3s include the opening cysteine and the closing phenylalanine or tryptophan. The D gene is left open where the match is weak. Some rows mark clone size as missing; the rest say once, few, many or name a class of expanded clone.

size: .; V: TRBV3-1/TRBV3-2; D: .; J: TRBJ2-5; DNA: TGTGCCAGCAGCCACCCCCGAGGGAAGACTTGGGAGACCCAGTACTTC; CDR3: CASSHPRGKTWETQYF
size: .; V: TRBV28; D: TRBD2; J: TRBJ2-3; DNA: TGTGCCAGCAGTCCCAACTGGCGGCTGTCATGGTGGGAGGGCGCGCGTAGCACAGATACGCAGTATTTT; CDR3: CASSPNWRLSWWEGARSTDTQYF
size: .; V: TRBV5-1; D: TRBD1; J: TRBJ1-3; DNA: TGCGCCAGCAGCTTGGGGACAGGGAACGGAAACACCATATATTTT; CDR3: CASSLGTGNGNTIYF
size: .; V: TRBV25-1; D: .; J: TRBJ1-2; DNA: TGTGCCAGCAGTGAGGGCAGGAACTATGGCTACACCTTC; CDR3: CASSEGRNYGYTF
size: .; V: TRBV5-1; D: .; J: TRBJ1-1; DNA: TGCGCCAGCAGCGCCGGACAGACCATGAACACTGAAGCTTTCTTT; CDR3: CASSAGQTMNTEAFF
size: .; V: TRBV5-4; D: TRBD1; J: TRBJ1-5; DNA: TGTGCCAGCAGCTCGCAAGGGGGCTACAATCAGCCCCAGCATTTT; CDR3: CASSSQGGYNQPQHF
size: .; V: TRBV28; D: .; J: TRBJ2-1; DNA: TGTGCCAGCATCGTCTCTGGGGAGGACTACAATGAGCAGTTCTTC; CDR3: CASIVSGEDYNEQFF
size: .; V: TRBV4-3; D: TRBD2; J: TRBJ2-7; DNA: TGCGCCAGCAGCCAAGGTCCTAGCGGGGAGTGGGAGCAGTACTTC; CDR3: CASSQGPSGEWEQYF
size: .; V: TRBV6-5; D: TRBD1; J: TRBJ1-1; DNA: TGTGCCAGCAGAGGGACAGGGGGCTTCACTGAAGCTTTCTTT; CDR3: CASRGTGGFTEAFF
size: .; V: TRBV11-3; D: .; J: TRBJ2-4; DNA: TGTGCCAGCAGCGCCCGAGCCCCGGCAGGAAAAAACATTCAGTACTTC; CDR3: CASSARAPAGKNIQYF
size: .; V: TRBV28; D: .; J: TRBJ2-7; DNA: TGTGCCAGCAGTCGACCGGGGATCAACGTAGGGGAGCAGTACTTC; CDR3: CASSRPGINVGEQYF
size: .; V: TRBV5-5; D: .; J: TRBJ1-2; DNA: TGTGCCAGCAGCTTGGAGACAGGATCAGAGGGCTACACCTTC; CDR3: CASSLETGSEGYTF
size: .; V: TRBV6-2/TRBV6-3; D: .; J: TRBJ2-5; DNA: TGTGCCAGCCGCCTTGGAGGCCTTATAATGGGGGAGACCCAGTACTTC; CDR3: CASRLGGLIMGETQYF
size: .; V: TRBV6-5; D: TRBD2; J: TRBJ2-7; DNA: TGTGCCAGTACCACTAGCGGGAGGGCCGGGGAGCAGTACTTC; CDR3: CASTTSGRAGEQYF
size: .; V: TRBV4-3; D: .; J: TRBJ1-1; DNA: TGCGCCAGCAGCCAAGATCTACCCGGGGAAGTCAGGGGCACTGAAGCTTTCTTT; CDR3: CASSQDLPGEVRGTEAFF
size: .; V: TRBV7-2; D: .; J: TRBJ2-4; DNA: TGTGCCAGCAGCCCCCACCACCGGGGATTCATTCAGTACTTC; CDR3: CASSPHHRGFIQYF
size: .; V: TRBV27; D: .; J: TRBJ2-7; DNA: TGTGCCAGCAGTCCGTTACCCAGTGGAGGGGCGGACGAGCAGTACTTC; CDR3: CASSPLPSGGADEQYF
size: .; V: TRBV7-3; D: .; J: TRBJ2-3; DNA: TGTGCCAGCAGCCCCGGCGGGGACCTGAAGCAGTATTTT; CDR3: CASSPGGDLKQYF
size: .; V: TRBV7-2; D: .; J: TRBJ2-5; DNA: TGTGCCAGCAGCCGCGGGGAGACCCAGTACTTC; CDR3: CASSRGETQYF
size: once; V: TRBV11-2; D: TRBD1; J: TRBJ1-2; DNA: TGTGCCAGCAGCTCACAGGGGACCTTCTATGGCTACACCTTC; CDR3: CASSSQGTFYGYTF
size: .; V: TRBV4-3; D: TRBD1; J: TRBJ2-7; DNA: TGCGCCAGCAGCCAAGAGGGCAGGGGGAACGAGCAGTACTTC; CDR3: CASSQEGRGNEQYF
size: few; V: TRBV6-2/TRBV6-3; D: .; J: TRBJ1-1; DNA: TGTGCCAGCAGTTTCCGCCAGGGGCCTACTGAAGCTTTCTTT; CDR3: CASSFRQGPTEAFF
size: .; V: TRBV7-2; D: .; J: TRBJ2-7; DNA: TGTGCCAGCAGTACGGCTGCGGGGCAGTACTTC; CDR3: CASSTAAGQYF
size: once; V: TRBV6-6; D: .; J: TRBJ1-1; DNA: TGTGCCAGCAGTTACGAGGGTGAAGCTTTCTTT; CDR3: CASSYEGEAFF
size: .; V: TRBV11-2; D: .; J: TRBJ1-6; DNA: TGTGCCAGCAGCTTAGGCGGTACTATAATTCAGCCCCTCCACTTT; CDR3: CASSLGGTIIQPLHF
size: few; V: TRBV5-1; D: .; J: TRBJ2-3; DNA: TGCGCCAGCAGCTTGGCCGGGGGACGGGATACGCAGTATTTT; CDR3: CASSLAGGRDTQYF
size: .; V: TRBV28; D: TRBD2; J: TRBJ2-7; DNA: TGTGCCAGCAGAAGCCCCCTTCTAGCGGGGGGAAGTTACGAGCAGTACTTC; CDR3: CASRSPLLAGGSYEQYF
size: .; V: TRBV5-1; D: .; J: TRBJ2-7; DNA: TGCGCCAGCAGCCTTGGACCCGTAGGGGCGGCCTACGAGCAGTACTTC; CDR3: CASSLGPVGAAYEQYF
size: once; V: TRBV5-6; D: TRBD1; J: TRBJ1-1; DNA: TGTGCCGCAGGGGGATTCGGGACTGAAGCTTTCTTT; CDR3: CAAGGFGTEAFF
size: .; V: TRBV24-1; D: .; J: TRBJ2-7; DNA: TGTGCCACCAGTGATGGGGCTTTCTACGAGCAGTACTTC; CDR3: CATSDGAFYEQYF
size: .; V: TRBV5-1; D: .; J: TRBJ1-1; DNA: TGCGCCAGCAGCCCGGGGGGAATGAACACTGAAGCTTTCTTT; CDR3: CASSPGGMNTEAFF
size: .; V: TRBV28; D: .; J: TRBJ2-7; DNA: TGTGCCAGCAGCAGTGGGCATGGGGCCGTGGGCGAGCAGTACTTC; CDR3: CASSSGHGAVGEQYF